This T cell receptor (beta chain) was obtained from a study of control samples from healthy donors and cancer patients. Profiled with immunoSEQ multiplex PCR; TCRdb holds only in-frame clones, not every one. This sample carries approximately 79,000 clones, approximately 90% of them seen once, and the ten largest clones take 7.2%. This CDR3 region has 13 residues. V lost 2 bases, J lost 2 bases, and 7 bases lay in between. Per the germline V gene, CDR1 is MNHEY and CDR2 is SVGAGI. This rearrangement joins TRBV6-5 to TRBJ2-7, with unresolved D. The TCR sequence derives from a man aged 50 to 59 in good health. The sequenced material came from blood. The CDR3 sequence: CASSYQETYEQYF. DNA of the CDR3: TGTGCCAGCAGTTACCAGGAGACCTACGAGCAGTACTTC.